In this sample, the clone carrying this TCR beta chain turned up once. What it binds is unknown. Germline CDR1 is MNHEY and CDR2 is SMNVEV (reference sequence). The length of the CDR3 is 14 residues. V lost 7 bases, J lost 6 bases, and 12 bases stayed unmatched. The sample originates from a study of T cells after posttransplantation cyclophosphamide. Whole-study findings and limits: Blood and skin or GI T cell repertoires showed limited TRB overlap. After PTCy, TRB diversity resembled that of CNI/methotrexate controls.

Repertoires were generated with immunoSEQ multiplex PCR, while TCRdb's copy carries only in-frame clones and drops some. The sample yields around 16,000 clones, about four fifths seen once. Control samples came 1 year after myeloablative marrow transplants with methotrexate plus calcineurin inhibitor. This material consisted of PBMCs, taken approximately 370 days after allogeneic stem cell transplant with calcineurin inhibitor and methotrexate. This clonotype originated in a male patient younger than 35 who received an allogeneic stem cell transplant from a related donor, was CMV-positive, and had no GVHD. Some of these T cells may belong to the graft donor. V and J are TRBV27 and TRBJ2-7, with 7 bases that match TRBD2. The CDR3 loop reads CASKVETSTGEQYF. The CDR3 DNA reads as TGTGCCAGCAAAGTGGAGACTAGCACAGGCGAGCAGTACTTC.